These 32 T cell receptor beta chains were sequenced from one sample in a study of blood T cell repertoires in COVID-19. The protocol was immunoSEQ multiplex PCR, while the TCRdb copy is restricted to in-frame clones and leaves out a portion. The sample includes about 370,000 clones, around 89% of them seen just once. What was sequenced was peripheral blood. The origin of the receptors is a woman aged 25 to 39 with COVID-19, enrolled during active disease.

V usage is TRBV29-1 and J usage is TRBJ1-2, with D possibly TRBD1 on 5 matching bases. Germline V CDR1 and CDR2: SQVTM, ANQGSEA. The CDR3 contains 13 residues. V gave up 4 bases and J gave up 5 bases, with 14 bases separating them. In DNA, the CDR3 is TGCAGCGTTGTGGCGGGGACTCCGTATGGCTACACCTTC. It translates to CSVVAGTPYGYTF.

The J gene is TRBJ1-2, the V gene TRBV11-3; 7 nucleotides agree with TRBD1. With 7 bases clipped from V and 6 bases from J, the junction kept 8 bases outside the gene matches. Germline V gives CDR1 SGHNT, CDR2 YENEEA. This CDR3 has 13 residues. The CDR3, as DNA: TGTGCCAGCACAAAAGGGGGCGCAAATGGCTACACCTTC. It is translated as CASTKGGANGYTF.

CDR3 DNA: TGCAGCGTCCGGACAAATTGGGGGAACACTGAAGCTTTCTTT. It is translated as CSVRTNWGNTEAFF. The V and J genes are TRBV29-1 and TRBJ1-1; maybe TRBD1 (5 bases). Trimming removed 6 bases from V and 1 base from J, with 15 bases in between. Germline V gives CDR1 SQVTM, CDR2 ANQGSEA. The CDR3 totals 14 residues.

The genes are TRBV7-9 and TRBJ2-5; D call uncertain. The V gene's germline CDR1 is SEHNR and CDR2 FQNEAQ (reference sequence). This CDR3 has 11 amino acids. V lost 5 bases to trimming and J lost 5 bases, with 6 bases between them. The CDR3 protein is CASSPLETQYF. In nucleotides, the CDR3 is TGTGCCAGCAGCCCGTTGGAGACCCAGTACTTC. The full variable domain, its missing parts supplied by reference TRBV7-9 and TRBJ2-5, is DTGVSQNPRHKITKRGQNVTFRCDPISEHNRLYWYRQTLGQGPEFLTYFQNEAQLEKSRLLSDRFSAERPKGSFSTLEIQRTEQGDSAMYLCASSPLETQYFGPGTRLLVL.

J is TRBJ1-2 and V is TRBV7-9; tentatively, D is TRBD1 (5 bases). The CDR3 length is 14 residues. Trimming took 2 bases from V and 5 from J, leaving 12 bases between them. Germline CDR1 reads SEHNR; CDR2 reads FQNEAQ (reference sequence). The CDR3 region is CASSLLGTLYGYTF. The CDR3 nucleotides read TGTGCCAGCAGCTTATTAGGGACTTTGTATGGCTACACCTTC.

The rearrangement uses TRBV29-1 and TRBJ2-2, with 12 nucleotides matching TRBD2. The CDR3 is 15 residues long. V shed 4 bases and J 5 bases; nucleotides not matched to a gene: 5. Germline values: CDR1 SQVTM, CDR2 ANQGSEA. DNA for the CDR3: TGCAGCGTTGGGACTAGCGGGGCGGTGACCGGGGAGCTGTTTTTT. Translation gives CSVGTSGAVTGELFF.

The chain links TRBV10-3 to TRBJ2-3, with 9 bases fitting TRBD2. J was trimmed by 0 bases and V by 0 bases; bases with no gene match: 10. From germline, CDR1 is ENHRY and CDR2 SYGVKD. The CDR3 is made up of 19 amino acids. In nucleotides, the CDR3 is TGTGCCATCAGTGAGTCGAGGCTAGCGGGACCTCCTAGCACAGATACGCAGTATTTT. Its translation is CAISESRLAGPPSTDTQYF.

There are a few counts of this clone. This rearrangement joins TRBV6-5 to TRBJ2-1; 11 bases fit TRBD1. The CDR3 runs to 14 residues. Germline CDR1 and CDR2: MNHEY and SVGAGI. V dropped 7 bases and J dropped 6; count of bases not matched to a gene: 5. The CDR3 coding sequence is TGTGCCAGCAAAGGACAGGGGGCAGGCAATGAGCAGTTCTTC. Translating gives CASKGQGAGNEQFF.

The chain links TRBV5-1 to TRBJ2-3; 9 nucleotides line up with TRBD2. The CDR3 extends over 16 amino acids. J gave up 4 bases and V 3 bases, and 9 bases lay outside the gene matches. CDR1 and CDR2 (germline): SGHRS, YFSETQ. Written as DNA, the CDR3 is TGCGCCAGCAGCTCATTACCGGGACTAGCTTCAGATACGCAGTATTTT. Amino acid sequence: CASSSLPGLASDTQYF.

The chain carries TRBV2 and TRBJ2-1; D might be TRBD1 (6 bases). Germline V lookup: CDR1 SNHLY, CDR2 FYNNEI. The CDR3 spans 15 residues. The germline V and J ends were trimmed by 7 bases and 0 bases, with 13 bases remaining between them. The CDR3 loop is CASKGLGGSYNEQFF. CDR3 nucleotide sequence: TGTGCCAGCAAGGGCCTAGGGGGCTCCTACAATGAGCAGTTCTTC.

The V and J genes are TRBV7-9 and TRBJ1-1, with TRBD1 as a possible D gene (5 bases). The CDR3 loop spans 15 amino acids. Between the trimmed V and J ends, which lost 5 bases and 1 base, there was a span of 14 bases. Germline assignment: CDR1 SEHNR and CDR2 FQNEAQ (reference sequence). The CDR3, as DNA: TGTGCCAGCAGCCCGCTCGATGGGGCGAACACTGAAGCTTTCTTT. Translation gives CASSPLDGANTEAFF.

The chain carries TRBV6-5 and TRBJ2-2, with 8 bases that match TRBD2. CDR3 size: 14 residues. V shed 8 bases and J 6 bases; nucleotides not matched to a gene: 8. Germline-derived CDR1 and CDR2 are MNHEY and SVGAGI. CDR3 bases: TGTGCCAGCGGACTCTTCGGGGGGGCCGGGGAGCTGTTTTTT. This codes for CASGLFGGAGELFF.

This clone was counted a single time. This chain joins TRBV29-1 and TRBJ2-3, with a possible D match to TRBD2 (6 bases). CDR3 length: 14 residues. The V gene's germline CDR1 is SQVTM and CDR2 ANQGSEA. Trimming shortened V by 4 bases and J by 0 bases, and 11 bases separated the two germline ends. The CDR3 bases are TGCAGCGTTGGTTCCAGCGGGAGCACAGATACGCAGTATTTT. Amino acids: CSVGSSGSTDTQYF.

The V and J genes are TRBV28 and TRBJ2-7, with D maybe TRBD1 (6 bases). Germline V gene lookup returns CDR1 MDHEN and CDR2 SYDVKM. V was trimmed by 7 bases and J by 0 bases, leaving 13 bases between them. The CDR3 extends over 14 amino acids. DNA of the CDR3: TGTGCCAGCATCAGGACAGAACCCTCCTACGAGCAGTACTTC. Amino acids: CASIRTEPSYEQYF.

The genes are TRBV5-6 and TRBJ2-4, with 11 bases matching TRBD2. The V gene end was trimmed by 1 base and the J gene end by 13 bases; junction bases not matched to a gene: 7. Germline V lookup: CDR1 SGHDT, CDR2 YYEEEE. The CDR3 totals 14 residues. CDR3 sequence (DNA): TGTGCCAGCAGCTTGAAGGCTAGCGGGGGGCCGCAGTACTTC. This encodes CASSLKASGGPQYF. Full variable domain (rest looked up from reference TRBV5-6 and TRBJ2-4): DAGVTQSPTHLIKTRGQQVTLRCSPKSGHDTVSWYQQALGQGPQFIFQYYEEEERQRGNFPDRFSGHQFPNYSSELNVNALLLGDSALYLCASSLKASGGPQYFGAGTRLSVL.

The chain has TRBV11-3 and TRBJ2-7, with TRBD2 as a possible D gene (6 bases). The germline V gene has CDR1 SGHNT and CDR2 YENEEA. Trimming cost V 1 base and J 6 bases, with 13 bases left between them. The CDR3 is 14 residues long. DNA for the CDR3: TGTGCCAGCAGCTTAGTAGGCGGGGAAGGCGAGCAGTACGTC. Encoded protein: CASSLVGGEGEQYV.

The chain carries TRBV5-1 and TRBJ2-5; 7 bases map to TRBD1. Germline CDR1 and CDR2: SGHRS and YFSETQ. CDR3 size: 16 residues. V gave up 2 bases and J gave up 2 bases; unmatched junction bases: 9. The CDR3 loop is CASSLNRGGRQETQYF. CDR3 DNA sequence: TGCGCCAGCAGCTTAAATAGAGGGGGCCGACAAGAGACCCAGTACTTC.

V and J are TRBV28 and TRBJ2-7, with 12 positions matching TRBD2. The CDR3 has 14 residues. V was clipped by 6 bases and J by 6 bases; unmatched bases: 6. Germline CDR1 reads MDHEN; CDR2 reads SYDVKM. The CDR3 protein is CASSELAGGPEQYV. As DNA, the CDR3 is TGTGCCAGCAGCGAACTAGCGGGAGGCCCCGAGCAGTACGTC.

The V gene is TRBV9, the J gene TRBJ2-1; TRBD2 aligns across 10 bases. The CDR3 consists of 15 residues. Germline loops: CDR1 SGDLS, CDR2 YYNGEE. J lost 5 bases, V lost 3 bases, and 5 bases had no gene match. In DNA form, the CDR3 reads TGTGCCAGCAGCGCAAGCGGGGGGGGTGACAATGAGCAGTTCTTC. Translating gives CASSASGGGDNEQFF.

This clone was counted at least ten times. V is TRBV6-5 and J is TRBJ2-2; TRBD2 is a possible D gene (5 bases). The V end lost 6 bases, the J end lost 6 bases, and 14 bases lay between the germline ends. This CDR3 is 14 amino acids long. Germline V gives CDR1 MNHEY, CDR2 SVGAGI. The CDR3 sequence: CASRLKTEAGELFF. The CDR3 DNA reads TGTGCCAGCAGACTAAAAACGGAGGCCGGGGAGCTGTTTTTT.

This clone has more than one count but fewer than ten. The rearrangement joins TRBV6-2 or TRBV6-3 to TRBJ2-7; 10 positions match TRBD2. Trimming removed 2 bases from V and 3 bases from J; junction bases left unmatched: 4. This CDR3 comprises 15 residues. Germline CDR1 reads MNHEY; CDR2 reads SVGEGT. CDR3 loop: CASSYGSSGSYEQYV. CDR3 bases: TGTGCCAGCAGTTACGGGTCTAGCGGGAGCTACGAGCAGTACGTC.

V usage is TRBV2 and J usage is TRBJ2-1, with TRBD2 identical over 10 bases. The CDR3 is 14 amino acids. The germline V gene encodes CDR1 SNHLY and CDR2 FYNNEI. Trimming at V came to 6 bases and at J to 8 bases, leaving 7 bases not matched to a gene. Here the CDR3 reads CASRAGTSVDEQFF. The DNA for the CDR3 is TGTGCCAGCAGAGCCGGGACTAGCGTCGATGAGCAGTTCTTC.

This clone was seen only once. The chain carries TRBV6-2 or TRBV6-3 and TRBJ2-5, with a possible D match to TRBD1 (6 bases). V lost 4 bases, J lost 5 bases, and 11 bases lay in between. Per the germline V gene, CDR1 is MNHEY and CDR2 is SVGEGT. The CDR3 loop spans 13 amino acids. The CDR3 DNA follows: TGTGCCAGCAGTTTCAACAGGGATGAGACCCAGTACTTC. This gives the protein CASSFNRDETQYF.

This clone came up once. The chain combines TRBV20-1 with TRBJ2-7; D may be TRBD1 (6 bases). Germline V gene sequence: CDR1 DFQATT, CDR2 SNEGSKA (reference sequence). The CDR3 has 15 residues. Trimming left V 3 bases short and J 9 bases short, with 24 bases between. Here the CDR3 reads CSASSRGSAAGGQYF. The CDR3 bases are TGCAGTGCTAGTTCCAGGGGCAGTGCTGCCGGAGGGCAGTACTTC.

The V and J genes are TRBV18 and TRBJ2-3, with 10 bases aligning to TRBD1. Germline trimming cut 6 bases from V and 4 bases from J; bases unmatched to any gene: 7. CDR1 is KGHSH and CDR2 is LQKENI in the germline V gene. The CDR3 consists of 15 residues. CDR3 amino acids: CASSRETGGPDTQYF. CDR3 sequence (DNA): TGTGCCAGCTCCCGCGAGACAGGGGGCCCAGATACGCAGTATTTT.

V gene TRBV6-4 combines with J gene TRBJ1-5; 7 nucleotides match TRBD1. The CDR3 sequence is 15 residues long. J gave up 3 bases and V 10 bases, and 12 bases lay outside the gene matches. Germline-derived CDR1 and CDR2 are MRHNA and SNTAGT. The CDR3 spells CATRPGGKVNQPQHF. CDR3 bases: TGTGCCACCCGCCCAGGGGGTAAGGTCAATCAGCCCCAGCATTTT.

This rearrangement joins TRBV28 to TRBJ2-3; maybe TRBD1 (5 bases). V gave up 3 bases and J gave up 6 bases, with 7 bases separating them. The length of the CDR3 is 12 residues. Germline V gene lookup returns CDR1 MDHEN and CDR2 SYDVKM. The CDR3 nucleotides are TGTGCCAGCAGTTTCAGGGCGGATACGCAGTATTTT. Translated: CASSFRADTQYF.

This chain uses TRBV6-2 or TRBV6-3 with TRBJ2-1, with TRBD1 matching 12 bases. CDR3 length equals 17 residues. Germline-derived CDR1 and CDR2 are MNHEY and SVGEGT. J lost 4 bases, V lost 2 bases, and 6 bases had no gene match. CDR3 in DNA: TGTGCCAGCAGTTACCGGGACAGGGGGCGAAGTTACAATGAGCAGTTCTTC. Its protein product is CASSYRDRGRSYNEQFF.

The chain links TRBV6-5 to TRBJ2-5; 9 bases match TRBD2. J gave up 5 bases and V 5 bases, and 9 bases lay outside the gene matches. Germline values: CDR1 MNHEY, CDR2 SVGAGI. The CDR3 sequence is 15 residues long. The CDR3, as DNA: TGTGCCAGCAGTCCCCCCGCGGGAGGGCCTGAGACCCAGTACTTC. It yields the protein CASSPPAGGPETQYF.

The V call is TRBV3-1 (or the pseudogene TRBV3-2), the J call TRBJ2-3, with D hard to call. The length of the CDR3 is 13 residues. Germline V CDR1 and CDR2: LGHDT, YNNKEL (reference sequence). The ends were cut back, 6 bases at V and 0 bases at J, with 7 bases in the middle. The CDR3 nucleotides are TGTGCCAGCAGTGCGCGTAGCACAGATACGCAGTATTTT. Protein: CASSARSTDTQYF.

A single count supports this clone. The genes are TRBV19 and TRBJ2-1; 7 bases line up with TRBD1. This CDR3 region has 15 residues. Germline CDR1 reads LNHDA; CDR2 reads SQIVND (reference sequence). V was pared by 4 bases and J by 2 bases, with 5 bases of the junction left unmatched. The CDR3 sequence: CASSNNRGPYNEQFF. CDR3 nucleotide sequence: TGTGCCAGTAGTAATAACAGGGGACCCTACAATGAGCAGTTCTTC.

This sequence joins TRBV18 and TRBJ1-1; D call uncertain. The CDR3 loop spans 14 amino acids. The germline gives CDR1 KGHSH, CDR2 LQKENI. The V and J ends lost 4 bases and 1 base respectively, with 10 bases between them. CDR3 residues: CASSQTDRNTEAFF. As DNA, the CDR3 is TGTGCCAGCTCACAAACTGATCGGAACACTGAAGCTTTCTTT.